Here is one T cell receptor (beta chain) with its context. Germline V lookup: CDR1 SNHLY, CDR2 FYNNEI. The CDR3 consists of 14 residues. Trimming left V 2 bases short and J 11 bases short, with 18 bases between. This sample stems from a study of blood T cell repertoires in COVID-19. Overall study context: From the United States, Italy and Spain came samples of acute and convalescent COVID-19.

Across about two dozen US areas, participants ranged in age from about 18 to 89 years. Recovered status in Cohort 3 required two negative PCRs, clearance, or symptom resolution. Methods used by the authors: The assay estimated nucleated cells by amplifying reference gene primers. Profiled with immunoSEQ multiplex PCR; TCRdb holds only in-frame clones, not every one. D and trimming come from the DNA, and the V and J calls and clone size come from that table. The table lists fewer than 200,000 clones, 70% to 85% of them singletons. Sequences were obtained from PBMCs or T cells enriched from blood (not recorded which). The chain couples TRBV2 to TRBJ1-2; D unresolved. The sequence derives from a man over 45 who had recovered from COVID-19. CDR3 bases: TGTGCCAGCAGTGAAAAAGGAGGACGGAGGGTTTACACCTTC. Protein sequence: CASSEKGGRRVYTF.